This T cell receptor beta chain was identified during a study of cytomegalovirus exposure and HLA in healthy donors. Study results and caveats: As was reported, the HLA-A and HLA-B alleles of most subjects were accurately predicted from TCR beta sequences.

Germline CDR1 is SGHDT and CDR2 is YYEEEE. V was trimmed by 2 bases and J by 3 bases, leaving 4 bases between them. The CDR3 sequence is 12 residues long. Regarding this clone: What it binds is not known.

The PCR ran on 60 Vbeta and 13 Jbeta primers. Some clones are missing from TCRdb's copy, which holds only in-frame ones; the method was immunoSEQ multiplex PCR. The repertoire holds 150,000 to 180,000 clones, with over 60% as singletons. This sequence joins TRBV5-6 and TRBJ2-3; no reliable D call. Sequencing was performed on PBMCs. This receptor was identified in a woman in her thirties or forties in good health and CMV-seronegative. The chain's CDR3 is CASSFRTDTQYF. The CDR3, as DNA: TGTGCCAGCAGCTTTCGGACAGATACGCAGTATTTT.